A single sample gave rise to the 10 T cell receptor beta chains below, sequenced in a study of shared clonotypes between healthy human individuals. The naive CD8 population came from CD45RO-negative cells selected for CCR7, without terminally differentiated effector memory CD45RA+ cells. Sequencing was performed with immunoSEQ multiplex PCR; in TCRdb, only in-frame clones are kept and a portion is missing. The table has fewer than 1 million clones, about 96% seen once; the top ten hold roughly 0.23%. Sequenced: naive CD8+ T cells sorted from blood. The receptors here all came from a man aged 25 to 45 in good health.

CDR3 nucleotide sequence: TGTGCTAGTGGTTTGGCCGTCACAGGGGTCCCCTCTAGGGATGAGCAGTTCTTC. Encoded protein: CASGLAVTGVPSRDEQFF. The chain uses TRBV12-5 and TRBJ2-1, with TRBD1 matching 7 bases. The germline CDR1 and CDR2 sequences are LGHNT and FRNRAP. This CDR3 has 18 amino acids. Trimming cost V 1 base and J 8 bases; bases outside gene matches: 17.

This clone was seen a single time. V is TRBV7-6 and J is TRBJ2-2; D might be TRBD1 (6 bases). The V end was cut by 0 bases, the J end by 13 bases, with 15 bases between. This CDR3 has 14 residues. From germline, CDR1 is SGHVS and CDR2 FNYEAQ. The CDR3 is CASSLAGDTRGLFF. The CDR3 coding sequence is TGTGCCAGCAGCTTAGCTGGGGACACAAGGGGGCTGTTTTTT.

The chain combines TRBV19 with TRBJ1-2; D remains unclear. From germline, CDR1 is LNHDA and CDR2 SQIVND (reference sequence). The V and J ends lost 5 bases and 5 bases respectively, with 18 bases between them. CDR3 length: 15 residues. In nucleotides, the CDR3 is TGTGCCAGTAGTCCCTCCGCAGGAATCCTTTATGGCTACACCTTC. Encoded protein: CASSPSAGILYGYTF. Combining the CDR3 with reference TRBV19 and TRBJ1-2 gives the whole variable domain DGGITQSPKYLFRKEGQNVTLSCEQNLNHDAMYWYRQDPGQGLRLIYYSQIVNDFQKGDIAEGYSVSREKKESFPLTVTSAQKNPTAFYLCASSPSAGILYGYTFGSGTRLTVV.

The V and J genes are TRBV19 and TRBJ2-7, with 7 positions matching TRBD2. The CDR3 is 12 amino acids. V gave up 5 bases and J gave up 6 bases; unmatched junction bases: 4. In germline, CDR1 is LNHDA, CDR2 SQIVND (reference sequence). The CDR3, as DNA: TGTGCCAGTAGTCCCCGCGGGGGCGAGCAGTACTTC. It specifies CASSPRGGEQYF.

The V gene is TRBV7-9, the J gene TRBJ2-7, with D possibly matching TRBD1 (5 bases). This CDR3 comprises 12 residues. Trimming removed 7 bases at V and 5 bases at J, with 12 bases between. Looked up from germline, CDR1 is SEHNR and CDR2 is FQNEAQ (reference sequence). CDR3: CASNQGFNEQYF. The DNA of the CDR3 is TGTGCCAGCAATCAGGGCTTCAACGAGCAGTACTTC.

CDR3 sequence (DNA): TGTGCCAGCAGCCAAACCGGGACTAGTCTCTCCCGCGAGCAGTACTTC. Residues: CASSQTGTSLSREQYF. The chain recombines TRBV5-5 with TRBJ2-7, with 8 positions matching TRBD2. Germline V gene sequence: CDR1 SGHKS, CDR2 YYEKEE (reference sequence). CDR3 length equals 16 residues. Trimming at V came to 4 bases and at J to 6 bases, leaving 15 bases not matched to a gene.

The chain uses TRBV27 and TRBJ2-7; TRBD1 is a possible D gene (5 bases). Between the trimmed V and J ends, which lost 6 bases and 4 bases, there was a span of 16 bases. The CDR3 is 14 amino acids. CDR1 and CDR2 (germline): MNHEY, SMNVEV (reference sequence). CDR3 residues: CASRAGTGVYEQYF. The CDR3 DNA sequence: TGTGCCAGCAGGGCCGGAACAGGCGTTTACGAGCAGTACTTC.

The CDR3 coding sequence is TGTGCCAGCAGCTCAGGGTCGGGGGAGACCCAGTACTTC. Residues: CASSSGSGETQYF. The rearrangement uses TRBV11-3 and TRBJ2-5; possibly TRBD1 or TRBD2 for D (5 bases each). The CDR3 has 13 amino acids. In germline, CDR1 is SGHNT, CDR2 YENEEA. V shed 4 bases and J shed 5 bases, with 11 bases lying between them. Combining the CDR3 with reference TRBV11-3 and TRBJ2-5 gives the whole variable domain EAGVVQSPRYKIIEKKQPVAFWCNPISGHNTLYWYLQNLGQGPELLIRYENEEAVDDSQLPKDRFSAERLKGVDSTLKIQPAELGDSAVYLCASSSGSGETQYFGPGTRLLVL.

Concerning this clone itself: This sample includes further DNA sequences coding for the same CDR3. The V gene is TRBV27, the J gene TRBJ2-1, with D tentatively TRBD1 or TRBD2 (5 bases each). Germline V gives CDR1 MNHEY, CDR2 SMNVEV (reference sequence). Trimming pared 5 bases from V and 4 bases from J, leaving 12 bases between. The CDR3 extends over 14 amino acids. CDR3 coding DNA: TGTGCCAGCAGTCCAGGGAGTAGGTACAATGAGCAGTTCTTC. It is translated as CASSPGSRYNEQFF.

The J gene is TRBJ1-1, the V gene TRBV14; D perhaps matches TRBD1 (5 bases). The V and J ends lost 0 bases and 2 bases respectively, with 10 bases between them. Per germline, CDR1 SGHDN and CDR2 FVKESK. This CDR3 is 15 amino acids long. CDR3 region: CASSQDLGGNTEAFF. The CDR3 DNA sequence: TGTGCCAGCAGCCAAGATTTGGGGGGTAACACTGAAGCTTTCTTT.